The TCR beta chain described here comes from a study of metastatic and nonmetastatic thyroid tumors. General observations from the study: Benign nodules reportedly had significantly lower TCR beta diversity than malignant thyroid tumors in blood and tumor.

Unmatched junction bases numbered 7, after V lost 7 bases and J lost 1 base. The length of the CDR3 is 16 residues. None of the patients had undergone any treatment ahead of thyroid surgery. This clone has a count of ten or more. Its antigen is still unknown. MiXCR was used by TCRdb to re-call the PCR reads. The sample includes 20,000 to 25,000 clones, around 20% of them seen just once. Sequencing input: adjacent normal tissue. The origin of this receptor is a male donor with papillary thyroid cancer or a benign thyroid nodule (not recorded which). Some clones in this sample may be carry-over from other donors' samples. The chain couples TRBV12-3 or TRBV12-4 to TRBJ2-3, with 11 nucleotides matching TRBD2. The CDR3 sequence is CASISRGLAGTDTQYF. CDR3 nucleotides: TGTGCCAGCATCTCCAGGGGACTAGCGGGCACAGATACGCAGTATTTT.